This TCR beta chain was recovered during a study of blood T cell repertoires in COVID-19. Generated by immunoSEQ multiplex PCR, the TCRdb table keeps only in-frame clones and is missing some. The repertoire holds 310,000 or so clones, with 87% as singletons. The germline CDR1 and CDR2 sequences are SEHNR and FQNEAQ (reference sequence). V lost 5 bases to trimming and J lost 2 bases; unmatched junction nucleotides: 9. The CDR3 runs to 15 residues. Sequenced input: PBMCs or T cells enriched from blood (not recorded which). This clonotype was sampled from a woman younger than 35 who had recovered from COVID-19. The rearrangement joins TRBV7-9 to TRBJ2-7, with 7 bases aligning to TRBD1. The CDR3 is CASSRWDSSPYEQYF. The CDR3 coding sequence is TGTGCCAGCAGCCGATGGGACAGTTCCCCCTACGAGCAGTACTTC.